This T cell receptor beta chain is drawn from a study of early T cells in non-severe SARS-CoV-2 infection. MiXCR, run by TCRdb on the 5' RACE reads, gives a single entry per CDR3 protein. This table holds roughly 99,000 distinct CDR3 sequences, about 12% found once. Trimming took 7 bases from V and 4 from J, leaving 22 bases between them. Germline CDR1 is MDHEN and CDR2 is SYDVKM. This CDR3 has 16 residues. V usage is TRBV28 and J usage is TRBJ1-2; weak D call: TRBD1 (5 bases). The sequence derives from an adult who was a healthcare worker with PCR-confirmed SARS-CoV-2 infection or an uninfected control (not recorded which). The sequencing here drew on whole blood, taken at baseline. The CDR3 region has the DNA TGTGCCAGCACCCCCTTGGGAGGACCCCAGGGCTATGGCTACACCTTC. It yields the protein CASTPLGGPQGYGYTF.